This T cell receptor (beta chain) was sequenced in a study of low-dose radiotherapy and immunotherapy resistance in tumors. Time point: after trial treatment. As to treatment: LDRT plus nivolumab, ipilimumab, low-dose cyclophosphamide and aspirin (RACIN trial). Germline V gene data show CDR1 as MGHDK and CDR2 as SYGVNS. This CDR3 comprises 14 residues. J was trimmed by 4 bases and V by 5 bases; bases with no gene match: 5. This clonotype has a count of ten or more. Priming of first-strand cDNA relied on TRAV- and TRBV-specific primers (covering alpha and beta chains). The authors ran about 21 PCR cycles to amplify TCRs with a constant-region primer and V-primer adapter. TCRdb re-called the reads with MiXCR, one entry per CDR3 protein. The profile shows approximately 91,000 distinct CDR3 sequences, about 20% of them singletons.

The chain couples TRBV25-1 to TRBJ1-1; TRBD1 aligns across 9 bases. Sequenced material: PBMCs, taken after low-dose radiotherapy plus immunotherapy. This receptor was identified in a female donor with ovarian cancer. The CDR3 sequence: CASSTGGGSTEAFF. The CDR3 nucleotides read TGTGCCAGCAGTACAGGGGGCGGGAGCACTGAAGCTTTCTTT.